Below are 30 T cell receptor beta chains sequenced from a single sample in a study of T cell responses to AZD1222 COVID-19 vaccine (dated by TCRdb to the early 2020s). The time point label, as the study defines it: baseline before first vaccination. The library was prepared using the immunoSEQ multiplex PCR assay. Entries here come from immuneACCESS through TCRdb and include only in-frame sequences with V and J called. Some clones fail to appear in such tables; in the studies checked, an unresolved V gene covers under half of the shortfall, and the cause of the remainder is unknown. Here the sample has roughly 100,000 clones; roughly 89% occur a single time. About 50% of the sample rests with the top ten. The sample consisted of peripheral blood, taken on day 0 of AZD1222 vaccination. All receptors derive from an adult in good health.

The chain is built from TRBV19 and TRBJ1-1; D is unclear. Germline CDR1 LNHDA, CDR2 SQIVND (reference sequence). Trimming took 6 bases from V and 0 from J, leaving 14 bases between them. The CDR3 consists of 15 residues. This CDR3 is CASRRRGVVNTEAFF. CDR3 nucleotides: TGTGCCAGTAGGCGGCGGGGTGTGGTGAACACTGAAGCTTTCTTT.

The J gene is TRBJ2-7, the V gene TRBV10-3; D possibly corresponds to TRBD1 (6 bases). Between the trimmed V and J ends, which lost 8 bases and 7 bases, there was a span of 18 bases. This CDR3 has 13 amino acids. Germline loops: CDR1 ENHRY, CDR2 SYGVKD. The CDR3 nucleotides are TGTGCCATCCTGGGGACGCAGGGGCGGGAGCAGTACTTC. Its translation is CAILGTQGREQYF.

The chain is built from TRBV2 and TRBJ2-7; 7 bases agree with TRBD1. Germline V gene data show CDR1 as SNHLY and CDR2 as FYNNEI. This CDR3 is built from 13 residues. V lost 5 bases and J lost 3; bases outside the gene matches: 4. The CDR3: CASSLGQVYEQYF. CDR3 nucleotide sequence: TGTGCCAGCAGTCTCGGACAGGTCTACGAGCAGTACTTC.

The chain recombines TRBV20-1 with TRBJ2-3; no clear D. With 6 bases removed from V and 4 bases from J, the gap between germline ends came to 5 bases. Per germline, CDR1 DFQATT and CDR2 SNEGSKA (reference sequence). CDR3 size: 10 residues. The CDR3: CSAEADTQYF. The DNA for the CDR3 is TGCAGTGCCGAAGCAGATACGCAGTATTTT.

The chain employs TRBV2 and TRBJ1-1; D unresolved. Germline V gives CDR1 SNHLY, CDR2 FYNNEI. V was trimmed by 6 bases and J by 0 bases, leaving 11 bases between them. The CDR3 covers 14 residues. This chain's CDR3 is CASRDTTLNTEAFF. DNA of the CDR3: TGTGCCAGCAGAGACACGACCCTGAACACTGAAGCTTTCTTT.

The chain joins TRBV28 to TRBJ2-7; D gene uncertain. CDR1 is MDHEN, CDR2 SYDVKM, per germline. CDR3 length equals 14 residues. V gave up 6 bases and J gave up 3 bases, with 15 bases separating them. As DNA, the CDR3 is TGTGCCAGCAGCCTACCCTGGATCAACTACGAGCAGTACTTC. This gives the protein CASSLPWINYEQYF.

This rearrangement joins TRBV10-3 to TRBJ1-1; D is undetermined. Trimming removed 4 bases from V and 1 base from J, with 4 bases in between. Germline assignment: CDR1 ENHRY and CDR2 SYGVKD. The CDR3 has 12 residues. The CDR3 DNA sequence: TGTGCCATCAGTGTGACGAACACTGAAGCTTTCTTT. This encodes CAISVTNTEAFF.

Here the CDR3 reads CASSWGTGGSPVQYF. CDR3 sequence (DNA): TGTGCCAGCAGCTGGGGGACAGGGGGCTCCCCTGTGCAGTACTTC. This chain connects TRBV5-4 to TRBJ2-7, with TRBD1 matching 12 bases. Trimming took 3 bases from V and 9 from J; bases not matched to a gene: 10. Germline lookup yields CDR1 SGHNT and CDR2 YYREEE (reference sequence). The CDR3 loop spans 15 amino acids.

This chain connects TRBV27 to TRBJ2-3; D is unresolved. Trimming left V 0 bases short and J 4 bases short, with 11 bases between. This CDR3 spans 15 amino acids. CDR1 and CDR2 from the germline V gene are MNHEY and SMNVEV (reference sequence). CDR3 nucleotide sequence: TGTGCCAGCAGTTTATCAGTAGGTCTCCCAGATACGCAGTATTTT. Amino acid sequence: CASSLSVGLPDTQYF.

This clone has a single count. The chain is built from TRBV4-1 and TRBJ1-3; 9 nucleotides line up with TRBD1. Looked up from germline, CDR1 is MGHRA and CDR2 is YSYEKL. The CDR3 is 18 residues long. The V and J ends lost 0 bases and 0 bases, in that order; junction bases with no gene match: 6. CDR3 DNA sequence: TGCGCCAGCAGCCAAGACCCCCCGGACAGGGGCTCTGGAAACACCATATATTTT. It specifies CASSQDPPDRGSGNTIYF.

This rearrangement joins TRBV7-2 to TRBJ2-4; D is tentatively TRBD1 or TRBD2 (6 bases each). Germline V gene sequence: CDR1 SGHTA, CDR2 FQGNSA. V was cut by 3 bases and J by 0 bases, with 9 bases left in between. This CDR3 contains 15 residues. The CDR3 is CASSLGGAAKNIQYF. CDR3 in DNA: TGTGCCAGCAGCTTGGGGGGCGCAGCCAAAAACATTCAGTACTTC. Full variable domain (remainder filled in from reference TRBV7-2 and TRBJ2-4): GAGVSQSPSNKVTEKGKDVELRCDPISGHTALYWYRQSLGQGLEFLIYFQGNSAPDKSGLPSDRFSAERTGGSVSTLTIQRTQQEDSAVYLCASSLGGAAKNIQYFGAGTRLSVL.

The chain uses TRBV16 and TRBJ1-3; D perhaps matches TRBD1 (6 bases). The germline V and J ends were trimmed by 3 bases and 1 base, with 16 bases remaining between them. The CDR3 consists of 17 residues. Germline V CDR1 and CDR2: KGHSY, FQNENV. The CDR3 DNA reads as TGTGCCAGCAGCCACGTCGGGGACACGAGATCTGGAAACACCATATATTTT. Protein sequence: CASSHVGDTRSGNTIYF.

V is TRBV4-3 and J is TRBJ2-2; 7 bases match TRBD1. Germline V gives CDR1 LGHNA, CDR2 YSLEER. Trimming removed 1 base from V and 0 bases from J; junction bases left unmatched: 2. This CDR3 region has 16 residues. CDR3 DNA sequence: TGCGCCAGCAGCCAAGGACAGGGTCCGAACACCGGGGAGCTGTTTTTT. This encodes CASSQGQGPNTGELFF.

The V gene is TRBV15, the J gene TRBJ2-1, with 8 positions matching TRBD2. The germline gives CDR1 LNHNV, CDR2 YYDKDF (reference sequence). V lost 0 bases and J lost 3; bases outside the gene matches: 4. The CDR3 spans 16 residues. CDR3 DNA: TGTGCCACCAGCAGAGAACCGGGACTAGTCTACAATGAGCAGTTCTTC. Translating gives CATSREPGLVYNEQFF.

V is TRBV5-8 and J is TRBJ2-5; the D gene is possibly TRBD1 (6 bases). Germline V lookup: CDR1 SGHTS, CDR2 YDEGEE. V dropped 4 bases and J dropped 4 bases, with 14 bases sitting between them. The CDR3 runs 14 residues. The CDR3, as DNA: TGTGCCAGCAGCAACTACAGGGATGGAGAGACCCAGTACTTC. Translation: CASSNYRDGETQYF.

This rearrangement joins TRBV19 to TRBJ1-2, with D uncertain. The CDR3 has 12 residues. Germline V gives CDR1 LNHDA, CDR2 SQIVND (reference sequence). Trimming took off 3 bases at V and 8 bases at J, with 10 bases between the two ends. CDR3: CASSMGPMGYTF. The CDR3 nucleotides are TGTGCCAGTAGTATGGGCCCTATGGGCTACACCTTC.

The chain couples TRBV19 to TRBJ1-1; 8 nucleotides match TRBD1. This CDR3 is 16 amino acids long. Germline CDR1 and CDR2: LNHDA and SQIVND (reference sequence). Trimming took 0 bases from V and 0 from J; bases not matched to a gene: 3. The CDR3 sequence is CASSIEQGELNTEAFF. The CDR3 DNA reads as TGTGCCAGTAGTATAGAACAGGGGGAGTTGAACACTGAAGCTTTCTTT. The whole variable domain, remainder taken from reference TRBV19 and TRBJ1-1, is DGGITQSPKYLFRKEGQNVTLSCEQNLNHDAMYWYRQDPGQGLRLIYYSQIVNDFQKGDIAEGYSVSREKKESFPLTVTSAQKNPTAFYLCASSIEQGELNTEAFFGQGTRLTVV.

The gene calls are TRBV2 and TRBJ2-7; 11 bases fit TRBD2. Per the germline V gene, CDR1 is SNHLY and CDR2 is FYNNEI. There are 15 residues in the CDR3. J gave up 1 base and V 5 bases, and 4 bases lay outside the gene matches. DNA for the CDR3: TGTGCCAGCAGTTCCGGGACTAGCGGTTCCTACGAGCAGTACTTC. It yields the protein CASSSGTSGSYEQYF.

J is TRBJ1-1 and V is TRBV28; 9 positions agree with TRBD1. Trimming at V came to 5 bases and at J to 11 bases, leaving 15 bases not matched to a gene. This CDR3 contains 15 residues. CDR1 and CDR2 from the germline V gene are MDHEN and SYDVKM. The CDR3, as DNA: TGTGCCAGCAGTAGGCCGGGACAGGGTAAAGGGTGGGCTTTCTTT. Amino acids: CASSRPGQGKGWAFF.

The genes are TRBV9 and TRBJ1-3; D gene unclear. The CDR3 has 15 residues. The germline V and J ends were trimmed by 1 base and 0 bases, with 8 bases remaining between them. Per germline, CDR1 SGDLS and CDR2 YYNGEE. This CDR3 reads CASSVQASSGNTIYF. CDR3 DNA sequence: TGTGCCAGCAGCGTACAGGCCAGCTCTGGAAACACCATATATTTT.

This clone has more than one count but fewer than ten. The DNA for the CDR3 is TGTGCCAGCAGCTTAGGAGCGGGAGTGTACGAGACCCAGTACTTC. Protein sequence: CASSLGAGVYETQYF. The chain employs TRBV13 and TRBJ2-5, with 8 nucleotides matching TRBD2. The length of the CDR3 is 15 residues. CDR1 and CDR2 from the germline V gene are PRHDT and FYEKMQ (reference sequence). J lost 5 bases, V lost 0 bases, and 5 bases had no gene match.

This rearrangement joins TRBV11-2 to TRBJ2-2; D not resolved. V shed 2 bases and J shed 6 bases, with 13 bases lying between them. The CDR3 length is 15 residues. The germline V gene encodes CDR1 SGHAT and CDR2 FQNNGV. CDR3 sequence reads: CASSLTVVISGELFF. CDR3 nucleotide sequence: TGTGCCAGCAGCTTAACGGTCGTCATTTCCGGGGAGCTGTTTTTT.

The V gene is TRBV7-9, the J gene TRBJ2-2; D is undetermined. The CDR3 contains 15 residues. The germline V gene encodes CDR1 SEHNR and CDR2 FQNEAQ (reference sequence). Trimming removed 5 bases at V and 1 base at J, with 11 bases between. CDR3 sequence reads: CASSDRKWNTGELFF. The CDR3 coding sequence is TGTGCCAGCAGCGACCGAAAGTGGAACACCGGGGAGCTGTTTTTT.

The gene calls are TRBV28 and TRBJ2-7; the match to TRBD1 covers 7 bases. This CDR3 is built from 18 residues. Germline-derived CDR1 and CDR2 are MDHEN and SYDVKM. The V and J ends lost 3 bases and 0 bases, in that order; junction bases with no gene match: 14. CDR3 protein: CASSFSLEGQWGSYEQYF. The CDR3 nucleotides are TGTGCCAGCAGTTTTTCCCTCGAGGGACAGTGGGGCTCCTACGAGCAGTACTTC.

The chain couples TRBV6-2 or TRBV6-3 to TRBJ2-1, with D possibly matching TRBD2 (6 bases). V lost 6 bases and J 4 bases, leaving 16 bases between the germline ends. The CDR3 sequence is 15 residues long. Germline V lookup: CDR1 MNHEY, CDR2 SVGEGT. For the CDR3, the DNA is TGTGCCAGCAGCCACGGGGGACTTCTGTACAATGAGCAGTTCTTC. Translation gives CASSHGGLLYNEQFF.

The gene calls are TRBV6-5 and TRBJ2-1, with TRBD2 as a possible D gene (6 bases). The V gene lost 2 bases and the J gene lost 5 bases, with 16 bases spanning the gap. The length of the CDR3 is 16 residues. Germline V lookup: CDR1 MNHEY, CDR2 SVGAGI. CDR3 loop: CASSYVPGGVHNEQFF. The CDR3 nucleotides are TGTGCCAGCAGTTACGTTCCCGGGGGTGTTCACAATGAGCAGTTCTTC.

The CDR3 bases are TGTGCCAGCAGCACCCTCGAAAATTCACCCCTCCACTTT. This sequence encodes CASSTLENSPLHF. The gene calls are TRBV7-9 and TRBJ1-6; unclear D gene. This CDR3 has 13 amino acids. CDR1 and CDR2 from the germline V gene are SEHNR and FQNEAQ (reference sequence). V was cut by 5 bases and J by 7 bases, with 9 bases left in between.

This clone has a count of ten or more. V and J are TRBV19 and TRBJ2-1; weak D call: TRBD2 (6 bases). This CDR3 has 16 amino acids. The germline V gene encodes CDR1 LNHDA and CDR2 SQIVND (reference sequence). V was trimmed by 7 bases and J by 8 bases, leaving 24 bases between them. CDR3 sequence reads: CASTELGGSDPDEQFF. The CDR3 nucleotides are TGTGCCAGTACCGAATTGGGGGGATCCGACCCCGATGAGCAGTTCTTC. The full variable domain, in which reference TRBV19 and TRBJ2-1 provide the parts outside the CDR3, is DGGITQSPKYLFRKEGQNVTLSCEQNLNHDAMYWYRQDPGQGLRLIYYSQIVNDFQKGDIAEGYSVSREKKESFPLTVTSAQKNPTAFYLCASTELGGSDPDEQFFGPGTRLTVL.

This clone was seen only once. The CDR3 is CASTYSTSGRALYF. The DNA for the CDR3 is TGTGCCAGCACCTACAGCACTAGCGGGAGGGCGCTGTACTTC. V gene TRBV6-5 combines with J gene TRBJ2-7; 13 bases align to TRBD2. Germline V gene sequence: CDR1 MNHEY, CDR2 SVGAGI. The CDR3 totals 14 residues. V shed 7 bases, J shed 12 bases, and the junction held 12 bases outside the gene matches.

This chain uses TRBV7-2 with TRBJ2-7, with 13 bases aligning to TRBD2. V lost 1 base and J lost 5; bases outside the gene matches: 2. CDR1 and CDR2 from the germline V gene are SGHTA and FQGNSA. The CDR3 contains 15 residues. CDR3 sequence reads: CASSLGGLAGDEQYF. As DNA, the CDR3 is TGTGCCAGCAGCTTAGGCGGACTAGCGGGAGACGAGCAGTACTTC.